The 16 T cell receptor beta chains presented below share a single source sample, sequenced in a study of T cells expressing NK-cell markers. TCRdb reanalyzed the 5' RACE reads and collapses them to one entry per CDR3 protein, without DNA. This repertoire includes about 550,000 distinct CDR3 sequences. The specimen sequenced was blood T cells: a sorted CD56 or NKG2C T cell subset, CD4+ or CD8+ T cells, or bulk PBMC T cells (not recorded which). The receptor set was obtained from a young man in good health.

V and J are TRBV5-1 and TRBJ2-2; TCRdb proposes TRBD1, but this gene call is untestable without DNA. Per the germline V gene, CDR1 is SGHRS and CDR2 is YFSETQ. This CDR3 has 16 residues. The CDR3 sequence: CASSPWSSGNTGELFF.

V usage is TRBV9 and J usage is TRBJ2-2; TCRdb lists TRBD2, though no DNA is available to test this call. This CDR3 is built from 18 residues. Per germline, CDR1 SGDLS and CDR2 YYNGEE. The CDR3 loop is CASSVYAPGSGRSGELFF.

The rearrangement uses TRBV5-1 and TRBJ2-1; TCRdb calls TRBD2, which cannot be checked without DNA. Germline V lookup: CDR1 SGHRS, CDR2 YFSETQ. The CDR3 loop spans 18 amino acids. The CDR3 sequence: CASSLVLAGELGYNEQFF.

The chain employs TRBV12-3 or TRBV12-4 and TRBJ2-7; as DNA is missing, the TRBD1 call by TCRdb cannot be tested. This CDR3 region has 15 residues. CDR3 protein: CASSLVGRQTYEQYF.

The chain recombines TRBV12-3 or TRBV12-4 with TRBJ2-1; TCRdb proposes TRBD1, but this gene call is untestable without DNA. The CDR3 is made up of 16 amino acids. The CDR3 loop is CASSAAGPREGNEQFF.

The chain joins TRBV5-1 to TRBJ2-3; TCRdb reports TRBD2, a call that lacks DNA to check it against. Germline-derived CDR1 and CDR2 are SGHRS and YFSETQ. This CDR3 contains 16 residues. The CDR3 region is CASSPASGARTDTQYF.

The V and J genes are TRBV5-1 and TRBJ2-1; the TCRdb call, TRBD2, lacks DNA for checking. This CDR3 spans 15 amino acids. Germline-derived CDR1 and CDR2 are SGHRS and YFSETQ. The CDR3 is CASSLGINARSKQFF.

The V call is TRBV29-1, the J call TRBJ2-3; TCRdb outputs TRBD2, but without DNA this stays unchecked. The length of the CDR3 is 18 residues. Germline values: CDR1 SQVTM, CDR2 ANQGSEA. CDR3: CSAPRQSPFYASTDTQYF.

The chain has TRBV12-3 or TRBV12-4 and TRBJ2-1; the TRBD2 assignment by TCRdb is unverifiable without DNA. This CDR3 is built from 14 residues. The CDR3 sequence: CASSLHRAGPEQFF.

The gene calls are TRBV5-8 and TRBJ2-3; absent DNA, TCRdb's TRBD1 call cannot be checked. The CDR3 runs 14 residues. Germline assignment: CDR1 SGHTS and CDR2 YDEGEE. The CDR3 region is CASSLFNSGDTQYF. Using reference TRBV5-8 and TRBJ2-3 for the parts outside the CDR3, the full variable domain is EAGVTQSPTHLIKTRGQQATLRCSPISGHTSVYWYQQALGLGLQFLLWYDEGEERNRGNFPPRFSGRQFPNYSSELNVNALELEDSALYLCASSLFNSGDTQYFGPGTRLTVL.

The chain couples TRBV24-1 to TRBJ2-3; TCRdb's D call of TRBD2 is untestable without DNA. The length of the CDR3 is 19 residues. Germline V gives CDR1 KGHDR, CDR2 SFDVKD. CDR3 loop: CATSGPPGLAGGGTDTQYF.

CDR3 amino acids: CASSSSGGQTNYGYTF. The chain employs TRBV5-1 and TRBJ1-2; TCRdb lists TRBD1, though no DNA is available to test this call. CDR3 length: 16 residues. Germline loops: CDR1 SGHRS, CDR2 YFSETQ.

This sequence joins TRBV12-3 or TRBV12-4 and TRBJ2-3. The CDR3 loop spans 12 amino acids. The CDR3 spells CASHGSTDTQYF.

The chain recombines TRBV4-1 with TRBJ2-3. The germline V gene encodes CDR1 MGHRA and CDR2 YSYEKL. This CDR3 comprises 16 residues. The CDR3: CATQRSAEKFTDTQYF.

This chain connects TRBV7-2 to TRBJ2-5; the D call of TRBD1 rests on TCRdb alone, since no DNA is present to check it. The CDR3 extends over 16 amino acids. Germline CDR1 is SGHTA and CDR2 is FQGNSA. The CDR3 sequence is CASSLGSGHGQETQYF.

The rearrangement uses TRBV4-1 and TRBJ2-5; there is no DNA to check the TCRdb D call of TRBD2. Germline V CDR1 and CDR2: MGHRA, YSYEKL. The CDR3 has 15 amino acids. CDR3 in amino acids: CASSQAREGRETQYF.